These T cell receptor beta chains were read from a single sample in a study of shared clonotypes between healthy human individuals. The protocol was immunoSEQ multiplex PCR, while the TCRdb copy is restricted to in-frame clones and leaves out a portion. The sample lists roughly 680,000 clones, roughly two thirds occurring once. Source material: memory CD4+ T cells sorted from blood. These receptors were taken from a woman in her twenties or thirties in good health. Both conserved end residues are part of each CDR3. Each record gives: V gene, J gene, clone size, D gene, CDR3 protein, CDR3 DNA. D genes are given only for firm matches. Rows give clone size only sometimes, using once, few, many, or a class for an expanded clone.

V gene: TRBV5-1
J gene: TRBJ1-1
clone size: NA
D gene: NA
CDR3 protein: CASSSTGFDTEAFF
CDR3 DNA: TGCGCCAGCAGCAGCACAGGGTTTGACACTGAAGCTTTCTTT

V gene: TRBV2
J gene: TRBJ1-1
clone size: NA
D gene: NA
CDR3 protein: CASSGGGLNTEAFF
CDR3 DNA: TGTGCCAGCAGTGGGGGGGGTCTGAACACTGAAGCTTTCTTT

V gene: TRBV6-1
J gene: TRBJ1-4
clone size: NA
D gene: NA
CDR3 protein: CASSERETTNEKLFF
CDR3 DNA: TGTGCCAGCAGTGAAAGGGAAACAACTAATGAAAAACTGTTTTTT

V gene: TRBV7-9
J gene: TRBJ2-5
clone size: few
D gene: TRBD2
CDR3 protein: CASSLGQREETQYF
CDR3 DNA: TGTGCCAGCAGCTTAGGGCAGCGGGAGGAGACCCAGTACTTC

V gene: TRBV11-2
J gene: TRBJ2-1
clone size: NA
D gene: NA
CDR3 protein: CASSLGPDNEQFF
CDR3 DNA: TGTGCCAGCAGCTTAGGGCCGGACAATGAGCAGTTCTTC

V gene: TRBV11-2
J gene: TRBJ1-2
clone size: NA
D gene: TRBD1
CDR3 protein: CASSRRDRASYGYTF
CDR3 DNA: TGTGCCAGCAGTCGAAGGGACAGGGCAAGCTATGGCTACACCTTC

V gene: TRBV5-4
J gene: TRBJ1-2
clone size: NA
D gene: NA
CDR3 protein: CASSSREAANYGYTF
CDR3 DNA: TGTGCCAGCAGCTCCCGAGAGGCAGCTAACTATGGCTACACCTTC

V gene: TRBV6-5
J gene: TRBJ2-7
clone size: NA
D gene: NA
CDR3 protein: CATITREKPYEQYF
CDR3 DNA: TGTGCCACGATAACTAGGGAGAAACCCTACGAGCAGTACTTC

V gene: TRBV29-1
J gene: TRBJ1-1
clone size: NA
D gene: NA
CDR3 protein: CSGRTDLNTEAFF
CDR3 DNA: TGCAGCGGGCGGACAGACTTGAACACTGAAGCTTTCTTT

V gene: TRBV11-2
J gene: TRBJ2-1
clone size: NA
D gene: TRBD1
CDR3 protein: CASSLGGDRGEQFF
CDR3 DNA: TGTGCCAGCAGCTTAGGAGGGGACAGAGGTGAGCAGTTCTTC

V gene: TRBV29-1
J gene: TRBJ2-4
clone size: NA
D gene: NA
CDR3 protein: CSVEDPTLGYKNIQYF
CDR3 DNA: TGCAGCGTTGAAGATCCGACCCTGGGGTACAAAAACATTCAGTACTTC

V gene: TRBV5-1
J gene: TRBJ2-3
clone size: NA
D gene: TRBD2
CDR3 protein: CASSLVLAGVLTDTQYF
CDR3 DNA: TGCGCCAGCAGCCTGGTACTAGCGGGGGTGCTCACAGATACGCAGTATTTT

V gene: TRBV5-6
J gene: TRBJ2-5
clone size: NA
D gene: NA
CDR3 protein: CASSVNMETQYF
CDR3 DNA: TGTGCCAGCAGCGTGAATATGGAGACCCAGTACTTC

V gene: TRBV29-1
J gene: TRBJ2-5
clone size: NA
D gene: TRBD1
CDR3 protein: CSGKQGKETQYF
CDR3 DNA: TGCAGCGGTAAACAGGGGAAGGAGACCCAGTACTTC

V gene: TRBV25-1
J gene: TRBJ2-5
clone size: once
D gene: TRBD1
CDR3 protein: CASSVNRDSLTGTQYF
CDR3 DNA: TGTGCCAGCAGTGTAAACAGGGACAGCCTCACGGGGACCCAGTACTTC

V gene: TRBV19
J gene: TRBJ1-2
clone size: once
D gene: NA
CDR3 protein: CATKFDSRRYGYTF
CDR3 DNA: TGTGCCACCAAGTTTGACAGCAGGCGTTATGGCTACACCTTC

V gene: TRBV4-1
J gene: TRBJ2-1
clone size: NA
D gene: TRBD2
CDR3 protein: CASKDSGRNGNEQFF
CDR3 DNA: TGCGCCAGCAAGGATAGCGGGAGGAACGGGAATGAGCAGTTCTTC

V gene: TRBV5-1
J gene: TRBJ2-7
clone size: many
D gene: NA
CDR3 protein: CASSLTGSEQYF
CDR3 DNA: TGCGCCAGCAGCCTCACAGGCTCCGAGCAGTACTTC

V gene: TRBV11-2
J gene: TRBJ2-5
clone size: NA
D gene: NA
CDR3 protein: CASSSDGGETQYF
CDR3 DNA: TGTGCCAGCAGCTCGGACGGCGGGGAGACCCAGTACTTC

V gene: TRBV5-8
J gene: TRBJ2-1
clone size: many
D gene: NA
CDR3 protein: CASSLAGPITREQFF
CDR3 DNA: TGTGCCAGCAGCTTGGCGGGACCAATTACACGTGAGCAGTTCTTC

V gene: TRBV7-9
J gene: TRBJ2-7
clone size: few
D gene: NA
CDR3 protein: CASSSDVSYEQYF
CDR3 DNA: TGTGCCAGCAGCTCCGACGTCTCCTACGAGCAGTACTTC

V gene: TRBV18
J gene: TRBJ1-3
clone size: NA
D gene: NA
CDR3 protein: CASSPDRSGNTIYF
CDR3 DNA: TGTGCCAGCTCACCAGACAGGAGTGGAAACACCATATATTTT

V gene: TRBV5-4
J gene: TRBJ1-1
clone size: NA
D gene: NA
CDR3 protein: CASSSVGGGVTEAFF
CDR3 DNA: TGTGCCAGCAGCTCGGTTGGGGGAGGGGTCACTGAAGCTTTCTTT

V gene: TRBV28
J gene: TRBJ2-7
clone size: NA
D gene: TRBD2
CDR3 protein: CASSPRGTSGYEQYF
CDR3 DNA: TGTGCCAGCAGTCCAAGAGGGACTAGCGGCTACGAGCAGTACTTC

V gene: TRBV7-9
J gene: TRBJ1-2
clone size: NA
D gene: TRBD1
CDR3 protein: CASSLRGTGFGSGYTF
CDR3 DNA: TGTGCCAGCAGCTTAAGGGGGACAGGGTTCGGGAGTGGCTACACCTTC

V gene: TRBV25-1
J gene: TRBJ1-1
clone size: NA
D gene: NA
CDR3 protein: CASSPGTEAFF
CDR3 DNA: TGTGCCAGCAGTCCGGGCACTGAAGCTTTCTTT

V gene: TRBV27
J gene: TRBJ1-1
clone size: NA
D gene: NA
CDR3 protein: CASSLLGNTEAFF
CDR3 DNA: TGTGCCAGCAGTTTATTGGGGAACACTGAAGCTTTCTTT

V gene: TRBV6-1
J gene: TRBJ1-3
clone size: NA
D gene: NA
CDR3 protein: CASSDSLQGNTIYF
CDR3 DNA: TGTGCCAGCAGTGATAGCCTACAAGGAAACACCATATATTTT

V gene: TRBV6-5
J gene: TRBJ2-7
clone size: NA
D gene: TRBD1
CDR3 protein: CASSRDSTYEQYF
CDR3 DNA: TGTGCCAGCAGTAGGGACAGCACCTACGAGCAGTACTTC

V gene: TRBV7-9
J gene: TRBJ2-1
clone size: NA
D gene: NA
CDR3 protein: CASSLYGQRFSYNEQFF
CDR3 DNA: TGTGCCAGCAGCTTATACGGACAGCGCTTCTCCTACAATGAGCAGTTCTTC

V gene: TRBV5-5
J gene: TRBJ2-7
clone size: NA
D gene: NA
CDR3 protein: CASSVTGYEQYF
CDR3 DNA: TGTGCCAGCAGCGTGACCGGATACGAGCAGTACTTC

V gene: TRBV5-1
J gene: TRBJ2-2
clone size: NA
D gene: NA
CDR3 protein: CASSYGTETGELFF
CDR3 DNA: TGCGCCAGCAGCTATGGTACCGAGACCGGGGAGCTGTTTTTT

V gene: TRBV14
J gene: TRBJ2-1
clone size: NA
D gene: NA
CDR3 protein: CASSQNERQFF
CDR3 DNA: TGTGCCAGCAGCCAAAACGAGCGCCAGTTCTTC

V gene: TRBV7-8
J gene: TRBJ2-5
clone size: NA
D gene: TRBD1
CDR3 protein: CASSTGTGLYGAETQYF
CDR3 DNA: TGTGCCAGCAGCACCGGGACAGGGCTTTACGGGGCGGAGACCCAGTACTTC

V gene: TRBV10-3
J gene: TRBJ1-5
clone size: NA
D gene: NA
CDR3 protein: CAISEFGGRSNQPQHF
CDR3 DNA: TGTGCCATCAGTGAGTTTGGGGGCCGTAGCAATCAGCCCCAGCATTTT

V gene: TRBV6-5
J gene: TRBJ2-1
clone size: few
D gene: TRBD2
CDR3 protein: CASSYSSGSYNEQFF
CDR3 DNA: TGTGCCAGCAGTTACTCTAGCGGGTCCTACAATGAGCAGTTCTTC

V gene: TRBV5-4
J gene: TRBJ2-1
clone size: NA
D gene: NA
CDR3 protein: CASSKTGTSNNEQFF
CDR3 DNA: TGTGCCAGCAGCAAGACAGGGACTAGTAACAATGAGCAGTTCTTC

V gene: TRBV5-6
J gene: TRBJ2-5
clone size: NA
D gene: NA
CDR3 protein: CASSPSWLQETQYF
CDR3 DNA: TGTGCCAGCAGCCCAAGCTGGCTTCAAGAGACCCAGTACTTC

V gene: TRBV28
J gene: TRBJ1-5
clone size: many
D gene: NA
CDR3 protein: CASSSSFQGLGNQPQHF
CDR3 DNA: TGTGCCAGCAGCTCATCCTTCCAGGGATTAGGCAATCAGCCCCAGCATTTT

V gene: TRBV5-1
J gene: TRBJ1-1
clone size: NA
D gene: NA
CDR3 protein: CASSLAVGSETEAFF
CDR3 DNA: TGCGCCAGCAGCTTGGCGGTGGGATCGGAGACTGAAGCTTTCTTT

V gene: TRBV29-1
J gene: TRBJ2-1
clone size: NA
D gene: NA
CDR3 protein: CSVSQAGSSQEQFF
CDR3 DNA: TGCAGCGTAAGCCAGGCGGGATCAAGTCAGGAGCAGTTCTTC

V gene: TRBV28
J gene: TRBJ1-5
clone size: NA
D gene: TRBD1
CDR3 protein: CASSLPGTANQPQHF
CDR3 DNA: TGTGCCAGCAGTCTGCCTGGGACAGCAAATCAGCCCCAGCATTTT

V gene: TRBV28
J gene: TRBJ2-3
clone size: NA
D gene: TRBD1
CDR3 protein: CASSLLGQGVRSNTQYF
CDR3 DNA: TGTGCCAGCAGTTTATTGGGGCAGGGGGTTCGTTCGAATACGCAGTATTTT

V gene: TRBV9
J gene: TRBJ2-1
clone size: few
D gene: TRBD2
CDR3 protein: CASSVGTSGRSEQFF
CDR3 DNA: TGTGCCAGCAGCGTAGGGACTAGCGGGAGGAGTGAGCAGTTCTTC

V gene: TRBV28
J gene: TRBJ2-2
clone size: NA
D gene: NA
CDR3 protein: CASNIRDPRRNTGELFF
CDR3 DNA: TGTGCCAGCAATATCAGGGACCCTAGGAGAAACACCGGGGAGCTGTTTTTT

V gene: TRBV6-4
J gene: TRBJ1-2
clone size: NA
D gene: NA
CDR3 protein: CASSDTRGGEGYTF
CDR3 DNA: TGTGCCAGCAGTGACACCCGCGGGGGCGAGGGCTACACCTTC

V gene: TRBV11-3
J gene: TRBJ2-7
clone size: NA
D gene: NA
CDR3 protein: CASSLADREQYF
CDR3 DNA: TGTGCCAGCAGCTTAGCGGACAGAGAGCAGTACTTC

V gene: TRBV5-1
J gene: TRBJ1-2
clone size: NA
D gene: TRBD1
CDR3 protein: CASSLEGQGAEGYTF
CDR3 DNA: TGCGCCAGCAGCTTGGAGGGACAGGGGGCAGAAGGCTACACCTTC

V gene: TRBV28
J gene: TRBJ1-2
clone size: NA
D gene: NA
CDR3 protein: CASSASDYGYTF
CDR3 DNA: TGTGCCAGTTCGGCCAGCGACTATGGCTACACCTTC

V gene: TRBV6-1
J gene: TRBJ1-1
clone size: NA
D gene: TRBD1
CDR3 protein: CASRTDRGNTEAFF
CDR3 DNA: TGTGCCAGCAGAACTGACAGGGGGAACACTGAAGCTTTCTTT

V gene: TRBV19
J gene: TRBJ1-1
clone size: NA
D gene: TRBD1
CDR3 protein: CASSSGQGTEAFF
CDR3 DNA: TGTGCCAGTAGTTCGGGACAGGGCACTGAAGCTTTCTTT

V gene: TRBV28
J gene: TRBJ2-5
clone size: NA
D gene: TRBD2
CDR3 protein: CASSPALAGFGETQYF
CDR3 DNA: TGTGCCAGCAGCCCCGCGCTAGCGGGATTCGGGGAGACCCAGTACTTC

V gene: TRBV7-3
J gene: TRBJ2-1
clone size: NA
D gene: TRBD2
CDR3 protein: CASSLGGSAYNEQFF
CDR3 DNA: TGTGCCAGCAGCCTGGGAGGGTCGGCCTACAATGAGCAGTTCTTC

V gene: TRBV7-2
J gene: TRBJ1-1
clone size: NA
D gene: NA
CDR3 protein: CASSFQENTEAFF
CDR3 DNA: TGTGCCAGCAGCTTTCAGGAAAACACTGAAGCTTTCTTT

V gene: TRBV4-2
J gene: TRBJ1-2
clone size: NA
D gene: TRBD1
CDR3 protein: CASSQTQTGLVGYTF
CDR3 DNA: TGTGCCAGCAGCCAAACACAGACAGGGCTTGTTGGCTACACCTTC